This entry lists 27 T cell receptor beta chains sequenced from one sample in a study of control samples from healthy donors and cancer patients. Some clones are missing from TCRdb's copy, which holds only in-frame ones; the method was immunoSEQ multiplex PCR. The profile shows about 57,000 clones, roughly 94% of them singletons. Source material: blood. All receptors come from a man aged 25-45 years in good health.

The chain uses TRBV5-1 and TRBJ2-1, with 9 bases lining up with TRBD1. Trimming removed 3 bases from V and 4 bases from J; junction bases left unmatched: 5. Germline V gives CDR1 SGHRS, CDR2 YFSETQ. This CDR3 comprises 15 residues. CDR3 in DNA: TGCGCCAGCAGCTCCGGGACAGGGCAATACAATGAGCAGTTCTTC. It is translated as CASSSGTGQYNEQFF.

This rearrangement joins TRBV7-8 to TRBJ1-6; D uncertain. The V end was cut by 1 base, the J end by 16 bases, with 11 bases between. Germline V gives CDR1 SGHVS, CDR2 FQNEAQ. CDR3 length equals 12 residues. CDR3 DNA sequence: TGTGCCAGCAGCTTAGACCGTGTAGTACTCCACTTT. Protein: CASSLDRVVLHF.

This clone has more than one count but fewer than ten. The chain employs TRBV6-2 or TRBV6-3 and TRBJ1-5; no definite D call. With 6 bases removed from V and 7 bases from J, the gap between germline ends came to 10 bases. The CDR3 is made up of 12 amino acids. Germline V gene lookup returns CDR1 MNHEY and CDR2 SVGEGT. The CDR3 reads CASSPRYQPQHF. The CDR3 bases are TGTGCCAGCAGCCCGCGTTACCAGCCCCAGCATTTT.

The V call is TRBV3-1 (or the pseudogene TRBV3-2), the J call TRBJ2-4; 9 bases fit TRBD2. V trimming: 1 base; J trimming: 4 bases; junction bases outside the gene matches: 2. The CDR3 length is 15 residues. The V gene's germline CDR1 is LGHDT and CDR2 YNNKEL (reference sequence). CDR3 in amino acids: CASSQGLAVKNIQYF. The CDR3 DNA reads as TGTGCCAGCAGCCAAGGACTAGCGGTTAAAAACATTCAGTACTTC.

This rearrangement joins TRBV2 to TRBJ2-3, with TRBD1 matching 7 bases. Trimming removed 4 bases from V and 4 bases from J; junction bases left unmatched: 8. CDR3 length equals 15 residues. The germline gives CDR1 SNHLY, CDR2 FYNNEI. CDR3 DNA sequence: TGTGCCAGCAGTGCGGACAGGCTCCGGGCAGATACGCAGTATTTT. Translation: CASSADRLRADTQYF.

In this sample, this clone turned up once. V gene TRBV9 combines with J gene TRBJ1-5; TRBD1 aligns across 9 bases. This CDR3 is built from 15 residues. Germline V gives CDR1 SGDLS, CDR2 YYNGEE. V shed 3 bases, J shed 4 bases, and the junction held 5 bases outside the gene matches. This CDR3 reads CASSAQGAGNQPQHF. CDR3 nucleotide sequence: TGTGCCAGCAGCGCACAGGGGGCGGGTAATCAGCCCCAGCATTTT.

The chain links TRBV30 to TRBJ2-7; weak D call: TRBD1 (5 bases). CDR3 length: 12 residues. The V end was cut by 3 bases, the J end by 2 bases, with 8 bases between. Germline loops: CDR1 GTSNPN, CDR2 SVGIG (reference sequence). The CDR3: CAWSQGPYEQYF. Written as DNA, the CDR3 is TGTGCCTGGAGCCAGGGTCCCTACGAGCAGTACTTC.

In its sample, this clone was seen once. The gene calls are TRBV6-1 and TRBJ1-5, with D possibly being TRBD1 (5 bases). The CDR3 spans 15 residues. Trimming removed 2 bases from V and 0 bases from J, with 8 bases in between. Germline CDR1 reads MNHNS; CDR2 reads SASEGT. The CDR3 DNA is TGTGCCAGCAGTGAAATGGGGGTTAGCAATCAGCCCCAGCATTTT. Protein sequence: CASSEMGVSNQPQHF.

The CDR3 DNA reads as TGCGCCAGCAGCCAAGAGAGGGGGAATGAGCAGTTCTTC. Its protein product is CASSQERGNEQFF. This chain uses TRBV4-3 with TRBJ2-1; D is possibly TRBD1 (6 bases). Per the germline V gene, CDR1 is LGHNA and CDR2 is YSLEER. The V gene lost 0 bases and the J gene lost 7 bases, with 7 bases spanning the gap. The CDR3 length is 13 residues.

The J gene is TRBJ2-4, the V gene TRBV6-5; 11 positions agree with TRBD1. After removal of 6 bases from V and 8 bases from J, the junction contained 3 bases not matched to a gene. The CDR3 is made up of 13 amino acids. The germline gives CDR1 MNHEY, CDR2 SVGAGI. As DNA, the CDR3 is TGTGCCAGCAGCGGGACAGGGGGGGACATTCAGTACTTC. Its protein is CASSGTGGDIQYF.

The chain employs TRBV14 and TRBJ1-2; D call uncertain. CDR1 is SGHDN, CDR2 FVKESK, per germline. The CDR3 sequence is 15 residues long. V shed 4 bases and J shed 1 base, with 13 bases lying between them. For the CDR3, the DNA is TGTGCCAGCAGCCCCTATGACGGAATTAACTATGGCTACACCTTC. Translation: CASSPYDGINYGYTF.

This clone is a singleton in its sample. This chain joins TRBV4-1 and TRBJ2-1; D remains unclear. Germline V lookup: CDR1 MGHRA, CDR2 YSYEKL. Trimming cost V 0 bases and J 5 bases, with 5 bases left between them. This CDR3 comprises 13 residues. The CDR3 region is CASSQDHNNEQFF. The DNA of the CDR3 is TGCGCCAGCAGCCAAGACCACAACAATGAGCAGTTCTTC.

This chain links TRBV19 with TRBJ1-4; 7 bases fit TRBD1. The ends lost 6 bases at V and 3 bases at J; junction bases unmatched: 4. The CDR3 covers 14 residues. The germline V gene encodes CDR1 LNHDA and CDR2 SQIVND (reference sequence). The CDR3 DNA sequence: TGTGCCAGTAGGCGACAGGGTCCTAATGAAAAACTGTTTTTT. Protein: CASRRQGPNEKLFF.

The chain recombines TRBV28 with TRBJ2-7; perhaps TRBD2 as D (5 bases). The CDR3 length is 14 residues. V dropped 6 bases and J dropped 6 bases, with 18 bases sitting between them. Germline V gene data show CDR1 as MDHEN and CDR2 as SYDVKM. CDR3 nucleotides: TGTGCCAGCAGCTATACTGGACGGGAAGGCGAGCAGTACTTC. Amino acids: CASSYTGREGEQYF.

The chain employs TRBV6-4 and TRBJ2-1; D is perhaps TRBD2 (5 bases). The CDR3 is made up of 14 amino acids. The germline V gene has CDR1 MRHNA and CDR2 SNTAGT. V lost 4 bases, J lost 5 bases, and 12 bases lay in between. The CDR3 bases are TGTGCCAGCAGTGCCGTCGGACTCGACAATGAGCAGTTCTTC. Protein sequence: CASSAVGLDNEQFF.

This sequence joins TRBV28 and TRBJ1-1, with D hard to call. V lost 2 bases and J 8 bases, leaving 9 bases between the germline ends. The length of the CDR3 is 12 residues. Germline-derived CDR1 and CDR2 are MDHEN and SYDVKM. CDR3 nucleotides: TGTGCCAGCAGTTTAAACCGGGCGGAAGCTTTCTTT. Its protein is CASSLNRAEAFF.

J is TRBJ1-1 and V is TRBV18; tentatively, D is TRBD1 (5 bases). The CDR3 covers 16 residues. The ends were cut back, 0 bases at V and 3 bases at J, with 14 bases in the middle. Per germline, CDR1 KGHSH and CDR2 LQKENI. The CDR3 nucleotides are TGTGCCAGCTCACCACCAACGCAGGGTTCGGACACTGAAGCTTTCTTT. Its protein is CASSPPTQGSDTEAFF.

Notes on this clone: One end of the junction varies from germline; a read error may be responsible. The V and J genes are TRBV16 and TRBJ1-1, with a tentative D call TRBD1 (6 bases). The CDR3 loop spans 16 amino acids. The germline CDR1 and CDR2 sequences are KGHSY and FQNENV. The CDR3 DNA reads TGTGCCAGCAGCCAAGGGGGCGGGGTACTGAAAACTGAAGCTTTCTTT. The encoded protein is CASSQGGGVLKTEAFF.

The V gene is TRBV5-6, the J gene TRBJ1-6, with 8 bases fitting TRBD1. V gave up 3 bases and J gave up 8 bases; unmatched junction bases: 10. The germline V gene has CDR1 SGHDT and CDR2 YYEEEE. The CDR3 consists of 16 residues. The DNA of the CDR3 is TGTGCCAGCAGCTCTTCCGGACAGGGAATGGATTCACCCCTCCACTTT. This gives the protein CASSSSGQGMDSPLHF.

The CDR3 sequence is CASRPQGFNEKLFF. Written as DNA, the CDR3 is TGTGCCAGCCGACCACAGGGGTTTAATGAAAAACTGTTTTTT. The chain recombines TRBV19 with TRBJ1-4; 7 bases map to TRBD1. Trimming cost V 9 bases and J 4 bases; bases outside gene matches: 8. The CDR3 is 14 residues long. The germline gives CDR1 LNHDA, CDR2 SQIVND (reference sequence).

This chain links TRBV24-1 with TRBJ2-7; 7 bases map to TRBD1. Germline loops: CDR1 KGHDR, CDR2 SFDVKD. This CDR3 region has 15 residues. Germline trimming cut 1 base from V and 4 bases from J; bases unmatched to any gene: 6. The CDR3: CATSDFRQGKYEQYF. The DNA for the CDR3 is TGTGCCACCAGTGATTTCCGACAGGGTAAGTACGAGCAGTACTTC.

The rearrangement joins TRBV20-1 to TRBJ2-1; no firm D call. Germline V gene lookup returns CDR1 DFQATT and CDR2 SNEGSKA (reference sequence). Between the trimmed V and J ends, which lost 3 bases and 2 bases, there was a span of 11 bases. The CDR3 has 14 residues. The CDR3 DNA reads TGCAGTGCTAGTGCGGTGTACCCCTACAATGAGCAGTTCTTC. Encoded protein: CSASAVYPYNEQFF.

The CDR3 nucleotides are TGTGCCAGCAGGCCGGGACTCACCAACAATGAGCAGTTCTTC. It translates to CASRPGLTNNEQFF. The chain joins TRBV9 to TRBJ2-1; TRBD2 is a possible D gene (6 bases). Germline CDR1 SGDLS, CDR2 YYNGEE. The CDR3 is 14 residues long. V shed 5 bases and J shed 5 bases, with 14 bases lying between them. Combining the CDR3 with reference TRBV9 and TRBJ2-1 gives the whole variable domain DSGVTQTPKHLITATGQRVTLRCSPRSGDLSVYWYQQSLDQGLQFLIQYYNGEERAKGNILERFSAQQFPDLHSELNLSSLELGDSALYFCASRPGLTNNEQFFGPGTRLTVL.

The V and J genes are TRBV28 and TRBJ2-3; weak D call: TRBD2 (5 bases). The CDR3 length is 13 residues. Per germline, CDR1 MDHEN and CDR2 SYDVKM. V gave up 6 bases and J gave up 1 base, with 8 bases separating them. The CDR3 reads CASREAGTDTQYF. The CDR3 DNA reads TGTGCCAGCAGGGAGGCAGGCACAGATACGCAGTATTTT.

The rearrangement links TRBV19 to TRBJ1-2; tentatively, D is TRBD1 (6 bases). CDR3 length: 13 residues. Trimming stripped 7 bases from V and 4 bases from J, with 13 bases between. Germline CDR1 reads LNHDA; CDR2 reads SQIVND (reference sequence). The DNA of the CDR3 is TGTGCCAGTACCCCGGCAGGGGTCTATGGCTACACCTTC. It yields the protein CASTPAGVYGYTF.

The chain combines TRBV5-4 with TRBJ2-2; TRBD2 aligns across 7 bases. The trim removed 5 bases at V and 5 bases at J, leaving 21 bases unmatched. Germline V gene lookup returns CDR1 SGHNT and CDR2 YYREEE (reference sequence). The CDR3 is 19 amino acids. The CDR3: CASRPRSLSAGVKTGELFF. The DNA of the CDR3 is TGTGCCAGCAGGCCCCGAAGTTTGTCCGCGGGAGTTAAAACCGGGGAGCTGTTTTTT.

This chain links TRBV19 with TRBJ1-2; maybe TRBD1 (5 bases). Germline V gene lookup returns CDR1 LNHDA and CDR2 SQIVND (reference sequence). V was trimmed by 4 bases and J by 3 bases, leaving 21 bases between them. This CDR3 region has 17 residues. The CDR3 coding sequence is TGTGCCAGTAGTAAGGCCCGGGACGCGGTCAGGCACTATGGCTACACCTTC. This sequence encodes CASSKARDAVRHYGYTF.